Described below is a single T cell receptor beta chain sequence and its context. What it binds is unknown. The CDR3 runs to 16 residues. Germline V gene lookup returns CDR1 MNHEY and CDR2 SMNVEV (reference sequence). The V end lost 0 bases, the J end lost 4 bases, and 13 bases lay between the germline ends. Measured with immunoSEQ multiplex PCR; TCRdb has only the in-frame clones, and not every one. The sample consists of about 400,000 clones, roughly 88% of them appearing once. Treatment defined: roughly 19 received Ad26.COV2.S at low or high dose, single or two shots; roughly five received placebo; per-sample allocation not given. Sampling took place 63 days after the first vaccine or placebo injection. This sample is part of a study of Ad26.COV2.S vaccination and SARS-CoV-2 variants. Study-wide findings and caveats: Vaccinated and placebo-treated recipients had similar non-spike TCR breadth. Compared with placebo recipients, vaccine recipients had higher spike-specific TCR breadth.

The specimen comprised peripheral blood, sampled in a trial of Ad26.COV2.S vaccine versus placebo. The rearrangement links TRBV27 to TRBJ1-3; no clear D. The TCR was taken from a person aged 18-65 years who received the Ad26.COV2.S COVID-19 vaccine or a placebo. The DNA for the CDR3 is TGTGCCAGCAGTTTATCCGGGTTTAAGCAGGGAAACACCATATATTTT. Translation gives CASSLSGFKQGNTIYF.